These 22 T cell receptor beta chains were sequenced from one sample in a study of blood T cell repertoires in COVID-19. Method: immunoSEQ multiplex PCR; TCRdb's copy keeps in-frame clones and lacks some. The sample holds around 220,000 clones, almost 90% seen once. The material sequenced was PBMCs or T cells enriched from blood (not recorded which). These receptors originate from a woman aged 45-65 years with acute COVID-19.

V gene TRBV27 combines with J gene TRBJ2-2; 11 nucleotides agree with TRBD2. The germline V gene encodes CDR1 MNHEY and CDR2 SMNVEV (reference sequence). After removal of 4 bases from V and 1 base from J, the junction contained 5 bases not matched to a gene. The CDR3 has 17 amino acids. This CDR3 reads CASSSHLAGGNTGELFF. CDR3 bases: TGTGCCAGCAGTTCCCATCTAGCGGGAGGGAACACCGGGGAGCTGTTTTTT.

There are a few counts of this clone. The rearrangement links TRBV9 to TRBJ2-7; D is possibly TRBD2 (6 bases). Germline V CDR1 and CDR2: SGDLS, YYNGEE. This CDR3 region has 18 residues. The V and J ends lost 4 bases and 0 bases respectively, with 23 bases between them. The CDR3 nucleotides read TGTGCCAGCAGCCGAACCGGGACCACCCACGGGAGCTCCTACGAGCAGTACTTC. As protein: CASSRTGTTHGSSYEQYF.

This chain links TRBV24-1 with TRBJ2-2, with 9 bases lining up with TRBD1. With V trimmed by 5 bases and J by 2 bases, 8 bases remained unmatched. Germline lookup yields CDR1 KGHDR and CDR2 SFDVKD. The length of the CDR3 is 17 residues. The CDR3 is CATSADRGDPNTGELFF. CDR3 nucleotides: TGTGCCACCAGTGCAGACAGGGGGGACCCCAACACCGGGGAGCTGTTTTTT.

V usage is TRBV27 and J usage is TRBJ2-7; possibly TRBD2 for D (6 bases). The ends were cut back, 8 bases at V and 5 bases at J, with 16 bases in the middle. This CDR3 spans 13 amino acids. Germline values: CDR1 MNHEY, CDR2 SMNVEV (reference sequence). CDR3 bases: TGTGCCAGCGGAAAGACTCGCGGGGACGAGCAGTACTTC. Translating gives CASGKTRGDEQYF.

J is TRBJ2-7 and V is TRBV28; 8 bases align to TRBD2. The V gene end was trimmed by 3 bases and the J gene end by 2 bases; junction bases not matched to a gene: 6. The CDR3 has 15 amino acids. Germline-derived CDR1 and CDR2 are MDHEN and SYDVKM. The CDR3 spells CASSLGLVFPYEQYF. The DNA of the CDR3 is TGTGCCAGCAGTTTGGGACTAGTTTTTCCCTACGAGCAGTACTTC.

In its sample, this clone was seen many times. The V and J genes are TRBV28 and TRBJ2-7; a weak D match, TRBD1 (5 bases). The V gene lost 4 bases and the J gene lost 0 bases, with 13 bases spanning the gap. The germline gives CDR1 MDHEN, CDR2 SYDVKM. The CDR3 consists of 15 residues. For the CDR3, the DNA is TGTGCCAGCAGTTCCTCAGTAAGGGGCTCCTACGAGCAGTACTTC. Encoded protein: CASSSSVRGSYEQYF.

V usage is TRBV6-5 and J usage is TRBJ1-2; TRBD1 agrees at 7 bases. Germline-derived CDR1 and CDR2 are MNHEY and SVGAGI. The CDR3 spans 14 residues. The V gene end was trimmed by 6 bases and the J gene end by 6 bases; junction bases not matched to a gene: 10. The CDR3 loop is CASRIPGQSNGYTF. The CDR3 nucleotides read TGTGCCAGCAGGATTCCGGGACAGAGTAATGGCTACACCTTC.

The chain links TRBV28 to TRBJ1-5, with TRBD1 matching over 8 bases. Germline CDR1 MDHEN, CDR2 SYDVKM. The CDR3 sequence is 16 residues long. Trimming removed 10 bases from V and 4 bases from J; junction bases left unmatched: 15. The CDR3 spells CATQFYGRGHNQPQHF. The DNA of the CDR3 is TGTGCCACCCAGTTTTATGGCAGGGGGCATAATCAGCCCCAGCATTTT.

The J gene is TRBJ2-3, the V gene TRBV28, with 11 positions matching TRBD2. The trim removed 6 bases at V and 3 bases at J, leaving 5 bases unmatched. The CDR3 is made up of 15 amino acids. Germline V gives CDR1 MDHEN, CDR2 SYDVKM. CDR3 sequence (DNA): TGTGCCAGCAGCCTAGCGGGAGGAATAACAGATACGCAGTATTTT. Its protein product is CASSLAGGITDTQYF.

The chain combines TRBV19 with TRBJ2-1, with 11 bases identical to TRBD2. Germline lookup yields CDR1 LNHDA and CDR2 SQIVND (reference sequence). This CDR3 is 19 amino acids long. Losses at the gene ends were 2 bases for V and 5 bases for J; bases not matched to a gene: 14. The CDR3 sequence is CASSIFGGGGLAGHNEQFF. The CDR3 bases are TGTGCCAGTAGTATATTCGGGGGGGGTGGACTAGCGGGCCACAATGAGCAGTTCTTC.

This chain links TRBV19 with TRBJ2-1, with 9 positions matching TRBD2. The CDR3 sequence is 14 residues long. The V gene end was trimmed by 10 bases and the J gene end by 7 bases; junction bases not matched to a gene: 11. Germline CDR1 reads LNHDA; CDR2 reads SQIVND (reference sequence). The CDR3 sequence: CATSGTSIRNEQFF. For the CDR3, the DNA is TGTGCCACCTCCGGGACTAGCATCCGTAATGAGCAGTTCTTC.

The rearrangement uses TRBV3-1 (or the pseudogene TRBV3-2) and TRBJ1-6; perhaps TRBD1 as D (6 bases). Germline lookup yields CDR1 LGHDT and CDR2 YNNKEL (reference sequence). The CDR3 runs to 18 residues. V was trimmed by 1 base and J by 0 bases, leaving 13 bases between them. CDR3 DNA: TGTGCCAGCAGCCAAGTCCCAGGGGAAGGCTCCTATAATTCACCCCTCCACTTT. It is translated as CASSQVPGEGSYNSPLHF.

This clone appeared a single time. The junction does not match germline at one end; this may be a read error. Distinct nucleotide sequences in the sample also encode this CDR3. The chain links TRBV3-1 (or the pseudogene TRBV3-2) to TRBJ2-5; no reliable D call. Per the germline V gene, CDR1 is LGHDT and CDR2 is YNNKEL (reference sequence). CDR3 size: 13 residues. This CDR3 reads CASSQGGAETQYF. The DNA of the CDR3 is TGTGCCAGCAGTCAAGGCGGTGCTGAGACCCAGTACTTC.

J is TRBJ1-3 and V is TRBV30; D possibly corresponds to TRBD1 (5 bases). Between the trimmed V and J ends, which lost 3 bases and 4 bases, there was a span of 10 bases. The CDR3 is 13 amino acids. Germline loops: CDR1 GTSNPN, CDR2 SVGIG (reference sequence). CDR3 amino acids: CAWSSGRGNTIYF. CDR3 nucleotides: TGTGCCTGGAGCTCAGGGCGAGGAAACACCATATATTTT. Full variable domain (missing parts from reference TRBV30 and TRBJ1-3): SQTIHQWPATLVQPVGSPLSLECTVEGTSNPNLYWYRQAAGRGLQLLFYSVGIGQISSEVPQNLSASRPQDRQFILSSKKLLLSDSGFYLCAWSSGRGNTIYFGEGSWLTVV.

The V gene is TRBV28, the J gene TRBJ1-1, with D possibly matching TRBD1 (5 bases). V was cut by 3 bases and J by 1 base, with 9 bases left in between. Germline CDR1 is MDHEN and CDR2 is SYDVKM. The CDR3 covers 14 residues. CDR3 coding DNA: TGTGCCAGCAGTTTTTGGACACAGAACACTGAAGCTTTCTTT. It encodes CASSFWTQNTEAFF.

This clone was counted many times. The chain combines TRBV10-3 with TRBJ1-6; TRBD1 matches at 7 bases. CDR1 and CDR2 from the germline V gene are ENHRY and SYGVKD. Trimming took 5 bases from V and 6 from J; bases not matched to a gene: 7. The CDR3 contains 15 residues. CDR3 coding DNA: TGTGCCATCAGTACAGGGGAAACTGGTAATTCACCCCTCCACTTT. This encodes CAISTGETGNSPLHF.

The chain employs TRBV7-9 and TRBJ2-7, with D possibly being TRBD1 (5 bases). The V and J ends lost 3 bases and 1 base respectively, with 7 bases between them. The CDR3 consists of 13 residues. The germline V gene has CDR1 SEHNR and CDR2 FQNEAQ (reference sequence). The CDR3 DNA sequence: TGTGCCAGCAGCTTCCCAGGGTCCTACGAGCAGTACTTC. This sequence encodes CASSFPGSYEQYF.

The chain couples TRBV5-1 to TRBJ2-3; 11 nucleotides match TRBD1. The CDR3 contains 17 residues. CDR1 is SGHRS and CDR2 is YFSETQ in the germline V gene. V was clipped by 4 bases and J by 0 bases; unmatched bases: 7. The CDR3 DNA sequence: TGCGCCAGCAGCGTTGGACAGGGGGCCATCAGCACAGATACGCAGTATTTT. Encoded protein: CASSVGQGAISTDTQYF.

V and J are TRBV6-5 and TRBJ1-2, with 10 nucleotides matching TRBD1. V shed 4 bases and J 2 bases; nucleotides not matched to a gene: 4. The CDR3 runs 15 residues. Germline-derived CDR1 and CDR2 are MNHEY and SVGAGI. The CDR3: CASSFRTGGNYGYTF. CDR3 in DNA: TGTGCCAGCAGTTTCCGGACAGGGGGGAACTATGGCTACACCTTC.

The rearrangement joins TRBV4-1 to TRBJ2-5; maybe TRBD2 (6 bases). Trimming left V 4 bases short and J 4 bases short, with 22 bases between. Per the germline V gene, CDR1 is MGHRA and CDR2 is YSYEKL. The CDR3 length is 17 residues. CDR3 protein: CASSPRRDSGALETQYF. The CDR3 DNA reads as TGCGCCAGCAGCCCAAGAAGGGATAGCGGAGCGCTAGAGACCCAGTACTTC.

This chain links TRBV19 with TRBJ1-5, with 12 bases lining up with TRBD1. Germline values: CDR1 LNHDA, CDR2 SQIVND (reference sequence). V was clipped by 8 bases and J by 7 bases; unmatched bases: 6. The CDR3 totals 14 residues. The CDR3 DNA reads as TGTGCCAGTGGGGGACAGGGGGCGGGACAGCCCCAGCATTTT. Protein product: CASGGQGAGQPQHF.

The chain links TRBV18 to TRBJ2-3, with D tentatively TRBD1 (6 bases). Per germline, CDR1 KGHSH and CDR2 LQKENI. The V gene lost 3 bases and the J gene lost 6 bases, with 10 bases spanning the gap. The CDR3 is made up of 13 amino acids. The CDR3 sequence: CASSPGTGDTQYF. DNA for the CDR3: TGTGCCAGCTCACCGGGTACAGGGGATACGCAGTATTTT.